The clone carrying this T cell receptor beta chain was detected a few times. Its antigen is currently unknown. The isolated RNA, all of it, was reverse transcribed, so expressed TCRB transcripts were what got sequenced. TCRdb's table, derived via immunoSEQ multiplex PCR, lists solely in-frame clones and lacks some. The repertoire includes hundreds of thousands of clones, approximately 28% of them detected once, and 0.05% to 0.065% sits in the top ten. These data originate in a study of beta chain features in type 1 diabetes. Study conclusions and caveats: Lower insertion and higher deletion counts appeared at VDJ junctions in type 1 diabetes patients.

The V and J ends lost 8 bases and 7 bases, in that order; junction bases with no gene match: 0. The CDR3 is made up of 13 amino acids. Germline CDR1 reads MNHEY; CDR2 reads SVGAGI. The gene calls are TRBV6-5 and TRBJ2-1; 15 bases map to TRBD2. The sequence derives from a man aged 18-30 years in good health. The sequencing input was naive CD4+ T cells from blood. CDR3 bases: TGTGCCAGCGGACTAGCGGGAGGGAATGAGCAGTTCTTC. This codes for CASGLAGGNEQFF.